This T cell receptor beta chain was recovered during a study of CD8+ T cells in alopecia areata. Study-wide points: Sharing of TCR sequences between patients (possibly for HLA-related reasons) was less clear than in mice. Alopecia totalis/universalis scalp especially showed more expanded CD8+ clones than normal scalp.

Trimming took 4 bases from V and 2 from J, leaving 5 bases between them. The CDR3 is 12 residues long. Germline V CDR1 and CDR2: WSHSY, SAAADI. Reverse transcription of extracted RNA yielded cDNA, which provided the sequencing template. Using immunoSEQ multiplex PCR, the repertoire was profiled, and TCRdb retains in-frame clones only, with some absent. The sample has 200,000 to 250,000 clones, approximately 61% seen once; the top ten hold 0.95% to 1.5%. Comment on this clone: The antigen remains unidentified.

Lesional scalp punch biopsies and peripheral blood came from alopecia areata patients. This rearrangement joins TRBV10-2 to TRBJ1-2; no clear D gene. This TCR was sampled from a human donor with alopecia areata. The sample here was CD4+ T cells sorted from blood, taken at week 0. This CDR3 reads CASSGNNYGYTF. In DNA, the CDR3 is TGCGCCAGCAGTGGAAACAACTATGGCTACACCTTC.